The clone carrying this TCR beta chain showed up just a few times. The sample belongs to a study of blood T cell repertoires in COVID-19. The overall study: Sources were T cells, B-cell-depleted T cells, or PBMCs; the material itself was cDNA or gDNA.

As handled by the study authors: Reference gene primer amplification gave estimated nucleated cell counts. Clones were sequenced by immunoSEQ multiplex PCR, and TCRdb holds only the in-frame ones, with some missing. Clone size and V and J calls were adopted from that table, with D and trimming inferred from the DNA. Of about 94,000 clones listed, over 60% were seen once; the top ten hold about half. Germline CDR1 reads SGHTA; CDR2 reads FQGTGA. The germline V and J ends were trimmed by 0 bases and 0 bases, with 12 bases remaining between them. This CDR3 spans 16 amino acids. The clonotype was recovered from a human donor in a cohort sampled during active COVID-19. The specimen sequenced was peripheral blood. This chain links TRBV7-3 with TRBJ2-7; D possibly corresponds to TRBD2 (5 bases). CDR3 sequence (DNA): TGTGCCAGCAGCTTAACGGGTAGCGCAGACTCCTACGAGCAGTACTTC. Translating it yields CASSLTGSADSYEQYF.